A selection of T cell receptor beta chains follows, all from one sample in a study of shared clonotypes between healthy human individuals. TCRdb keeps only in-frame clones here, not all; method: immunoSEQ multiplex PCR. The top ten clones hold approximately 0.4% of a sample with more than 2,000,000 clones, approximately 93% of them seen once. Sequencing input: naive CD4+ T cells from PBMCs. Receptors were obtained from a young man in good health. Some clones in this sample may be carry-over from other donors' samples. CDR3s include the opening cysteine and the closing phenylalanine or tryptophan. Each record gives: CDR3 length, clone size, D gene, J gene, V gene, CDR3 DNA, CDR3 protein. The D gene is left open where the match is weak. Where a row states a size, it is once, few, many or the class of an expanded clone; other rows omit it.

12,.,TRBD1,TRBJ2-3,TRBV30,TGTGCCTGGGCGGACAGGTCAGATACGCAGTATTTT,CAWADRSDTQYF
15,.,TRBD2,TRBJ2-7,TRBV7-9,TGTGCCAGCAGCCCCGATGGACTAGAATCCTACGAGCAGTACTTC,CASSPDGLESYEQYF
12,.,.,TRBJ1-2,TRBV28,TGTGCCAGCAGTCCCCCTGGGGTGGGCTACACCTTC,CASSPPGVGYTF
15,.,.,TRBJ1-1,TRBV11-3,TGTGCCAGCAGCCCAGGCCTCGGGAGGAACACTGAAGCTTTCTTT,CASSPGLGRNTEAFF
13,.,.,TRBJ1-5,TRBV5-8,TGTGCCAGCAGCGGGGGGACGCCTCAGCCCCAGCATTTT,CASSGGTPQPQHF
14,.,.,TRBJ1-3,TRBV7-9,TGTGCCAGCAGCTTAGCGGGGGAAGGAAACACCATATATTTT,CASSLAGEGNTIYF
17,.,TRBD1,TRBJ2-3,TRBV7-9,TGTGCCAGCAGCTCCCGGCCGGGACAGCGATTCACAGATACGCAGTATTTT,CASSSRPGQRFTDTQYF
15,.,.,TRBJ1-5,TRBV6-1,TGTGCCAGCTCGGCAGGATGGGGGGGGAATCAGCCCCAGCATTTT,CASSAGWGGNQPQHF
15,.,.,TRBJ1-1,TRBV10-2,TGCGCCAGCAGTGAGATACCGGGACTGCACACTGAAGCTTTCTTT,CASSEIPGLHTEAFF
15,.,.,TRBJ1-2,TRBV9,TGTGCCAGCAGCGTAGGGCATGAGCTAAACTATGGCTACACCTTC,CASSVGHELNYGYTF
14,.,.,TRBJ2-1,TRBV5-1,TGCGCCAGCAGCTCATGGACAGCCGACAATGAGCAGTTCTTC,CASSSWTADNEQFF
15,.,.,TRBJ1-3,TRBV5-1,TGCGCCAGCAGCTTGGTACCGAACTCTGGAAACACCATATATTTT,CASSLVPNSGNTIYF
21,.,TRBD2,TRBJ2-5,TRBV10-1,TGCGCCAGCAGTGAGTCCGGAACCGTAGCGGGGGACTCGACCCATAAAGAGACCCAGTACTTC,CASSESGTVAGDSTHKETQYF
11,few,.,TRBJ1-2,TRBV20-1,TGCAGTGCTAGTCCCGCGGGTGGCTACACCTTC,CSASPAGGYTF
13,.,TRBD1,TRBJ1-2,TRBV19,TGTGCCAGTAGGAGGACAGGCGTATATGGCTACACCTTC,CASRRTGVYGYTF
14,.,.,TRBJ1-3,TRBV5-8,TGTGCCAGCAGCTTTGAGAGGATGGGAAACACCATATATTTT,CASSFERMGNTIYF
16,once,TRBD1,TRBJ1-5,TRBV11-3,TGTGCCAGCAGCTCAGGGGGCAGGGCGTGCAATCAGCCCCAGCATTTT,CASSSGGRACNQPQHF
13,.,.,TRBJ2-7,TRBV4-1,TGCGCCAGCGGACGCGGAAGGGGCTACGAGCAGTACTTC,CASGRGRGYEQYF
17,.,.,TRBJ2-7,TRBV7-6,TGTGCCAGCAGCTTAGTTGATGGGCGTCCGCGAAGGGTCGAGCAGTACTTC,CASSLVDGRPRRVEQYF
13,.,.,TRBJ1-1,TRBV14,TGTGCCAGCAGCCAAGTAGGATACACTGAAGCTTTCTTT,CASSQVGYTEAFF
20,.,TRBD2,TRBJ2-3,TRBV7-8,TGTGCCAGCAGCCCCGGGGGATGGACTAGCGGGAATACTCCCACAGATACGCAGTATTTT,CASSPGGWTSGNTPTDTQYF
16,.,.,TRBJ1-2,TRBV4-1,TGCGCCAGCAGCCAAGTCTCACAGGGATACGACTATGGCTACACCTTC,CASSQVSQGYDYGYTF
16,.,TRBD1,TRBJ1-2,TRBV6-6,TGTGCCAGCAGCGGGGACAGGGGAAAACCTAACTATGGCTACACCTTC,CASSGDRGKPNYGYTF
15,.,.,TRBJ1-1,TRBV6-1,TGTGCCAGCAGGAAGCCAGGGACCGAGAACACTGAAGCTTTCTTT,CASRKPGTENTEAFF
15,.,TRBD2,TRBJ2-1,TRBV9,TGTGCCAGCAGCGTTCTCCTAGCGGGAGGGAGTGAGCAGTTCTTC,CASSVLLAGGSEQFF
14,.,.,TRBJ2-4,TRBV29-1,TGCAGCGTTGAAGATCGGGGGATAAGAAACATTCAGTACTTC,CSVEDRGIRNIQYF
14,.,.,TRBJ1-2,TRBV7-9,TGTGCCAGCAGCTTAGCAGGGGTTTCGGGAGGCTACACCTTC,CASSLAGVSGGYTF
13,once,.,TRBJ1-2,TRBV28,TGTGCCAGCAGTTCCCCGGTGGACTATGGCTACACCTTC,CASSSPVDYGYTF
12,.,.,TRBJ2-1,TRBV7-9,TGTGCCAGCTCCACCCGGGGGTATGAGCAGTTCTTC,CASSTRGYEQFF
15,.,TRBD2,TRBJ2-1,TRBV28,TGTGCCAGCAGTTTAGGTGGTCTAGCGGGAAGTGAGCAGTTCTTC,CASSLGGLAGSEQFF
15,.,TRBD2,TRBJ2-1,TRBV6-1,TGTGCCAGCAGTCCGAAGACTAGCGGGGCCAATGAGCAGTTCTTC,CASSPKTSGANEQFF
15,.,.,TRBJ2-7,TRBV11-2,TGTGCCAGCAGCTTGCTCGTTGCGTCGGGCTACGAGCAGTACTTC,CASSLLVASGYEQYF
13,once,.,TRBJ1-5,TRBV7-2,TGTGCCAGCAGCTTAGAGGAGCCTCAGCCCCAGCATTTT,CASSLEEPQPQHF
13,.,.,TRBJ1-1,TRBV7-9,TGTGCCAGCAGCTTCCTTGGGGAGGGCGAAGCTTTCTTT,CASSFLGEGEAFF
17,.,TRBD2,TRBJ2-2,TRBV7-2,TGTGCCAGCATAACTCGAAAGACTAGCGGGGACACCGGGGAGCTGTTTTTT,CASITRKTSGDTGELFF
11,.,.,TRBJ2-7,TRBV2,TGTGCCAGTAACCTACTTACCGAGCAGTACTTC,CASNLLTEQYF
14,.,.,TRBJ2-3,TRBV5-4,TGTGCCAGTGGGAGGGGGGACGACACAGATACGCAGTATTTT,CASGRGDDTDTQYF
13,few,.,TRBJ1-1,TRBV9,TGTGCCAGCAGCGTAGAATGGGAGGGAAAAGCTTTCTTT,CASSVEWEGKAFF
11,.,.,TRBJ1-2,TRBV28,TGTGCCAGCAGCCATTTGTGGGGCTACACCTTC,CASSHLWGYTF
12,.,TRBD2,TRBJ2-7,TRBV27,TGTGCCAGCACCGCGAGCGGGAGGGAGCAGTACTTC,CASTASGREQYF
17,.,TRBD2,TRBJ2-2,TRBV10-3,TGTGCCATCAGTGAACTAGCGGGAGTCGGGGACACCGGGGAGCTGTTTTTT,CAISELAGVGDTGELFF
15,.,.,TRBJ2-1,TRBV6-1,TGTGCCAGCATTATCGGAGGGCGCTCCTACAATGAGCAGTTCTTC,CASIIGGRSYNEQFF
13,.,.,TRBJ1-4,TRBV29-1,TGCAGCGTTGAGGCCGGATCTAATGAAAAACTGTTTTTT,CSVEAGSNEKLFF
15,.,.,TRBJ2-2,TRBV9,TGTGCCAGCAGCGTAACTAGCTCGCACACCGGGGAGCTGTTTTTT,CASSVTSSHTGELFF
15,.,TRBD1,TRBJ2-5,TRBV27,TGTGCCAGCAGTGCACGACAGGGGTGGTTGGAGACCCAGTACTTC,CASSARQGWLETQYF
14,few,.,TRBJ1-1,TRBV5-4,TGTGCCAGCAGCTTGGTAGGGGCGAACACTGAAGCTTTCTTT,CASSLVGANTEAFF
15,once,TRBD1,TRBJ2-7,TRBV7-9,TGTGCCAGTGCCTCGACAGGGTCTACGGGATACGAGCAGTACTTC,CASASTGSTGYEQYF
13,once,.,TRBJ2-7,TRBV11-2,TGTGCCAGCAGCTTACTAAGTACTTACGAGCAGTACTTC,CASSLLSTYEQYF
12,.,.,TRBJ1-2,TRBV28,TGTGCCAGCAGTTTACAGGGGCATGGCTACACCTTC,CASSLQGHGYTF
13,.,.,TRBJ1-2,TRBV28,TGTGCCAGCAGTTACCCAGGGGTGATTGGCTACACCTTC,CASSYPGVIGYTF
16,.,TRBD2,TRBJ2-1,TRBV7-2,TGTGCCAGCAGCCTAGGGACTAGCGGGAGACGTGGTGAGCAGTTCTTC,CASSLGTSGRRGEQFF
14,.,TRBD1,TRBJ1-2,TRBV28,TGTGCCAGCAGTTTAGGAAGGGGGCAGTATGGCTACACCTTC,CASSLGRGQYGYTF
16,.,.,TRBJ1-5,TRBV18,TGTGCCAGCTCACCACAGGGGCAGATTAGCAATCAGCCCCAGCATTTT,CASSPQGQISNQPQHF
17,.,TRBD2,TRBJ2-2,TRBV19,TGTGCCAGTAGTATGCTCACTAGCGGGGGGAACACCGGGGAGCTGTTTTTT,CASSMLTSGGNTGELFF
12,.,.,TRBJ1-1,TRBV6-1,TGTGCCAGCAGTAACCAGGGGTACGAAGCTTTCTTT,CASSNQGYEAFF
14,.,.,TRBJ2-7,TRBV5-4,TGTGCCAGCAGCGTCAAACTAACCAGTGACGAGCAGTACTTC,CASSVKLTSDEQYF